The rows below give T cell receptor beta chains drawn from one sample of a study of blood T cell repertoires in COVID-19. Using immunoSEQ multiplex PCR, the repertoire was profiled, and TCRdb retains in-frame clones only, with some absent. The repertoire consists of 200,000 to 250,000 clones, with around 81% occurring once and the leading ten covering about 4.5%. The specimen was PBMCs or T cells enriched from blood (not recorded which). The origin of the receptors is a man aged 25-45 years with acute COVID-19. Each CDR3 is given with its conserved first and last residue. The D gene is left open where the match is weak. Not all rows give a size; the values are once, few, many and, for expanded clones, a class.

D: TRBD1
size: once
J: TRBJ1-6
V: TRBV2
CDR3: CASTPRGAGGSPLHF
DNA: TGTGCCAGCACCCCCAGGGGGGCCGGGGGTTCACCCCTCCACTTT

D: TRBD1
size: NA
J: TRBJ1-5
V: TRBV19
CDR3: CASSQDRASNQPQHF
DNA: TGTGCCAGTAGTCAGGACAGGGCTAGCAATCAGCCCCAGCATTTT

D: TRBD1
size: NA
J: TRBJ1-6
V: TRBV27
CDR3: CASSLIMGTENSPLHF
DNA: TGTGCCAGCAGTTTAATTATGGGGACAGAAAATTCACCCCTCCACTTT

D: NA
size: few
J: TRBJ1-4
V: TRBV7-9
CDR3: CASSSTGSGDNEKLFF
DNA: TGTGCCAGCAGCTCAACGGGCAGCGGGGATAATGAAAAACTGTTTTTT

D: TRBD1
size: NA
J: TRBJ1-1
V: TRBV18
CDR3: CASSPRQGAGEAFF
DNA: TGTGCCAGCTCACCACGGCAGGGGGCAGGTGAAGCTTTCTTT

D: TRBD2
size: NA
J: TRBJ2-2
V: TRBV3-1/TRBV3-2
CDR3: CASSQGSSGTTRAGELFF
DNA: TGTGCCAGCAGCCAAGGATCTAGCGGGACTACGAGGGCCGGGGAGCTGTTTTTT

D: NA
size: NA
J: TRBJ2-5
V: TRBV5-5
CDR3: CASSRGHQETQYF
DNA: TGTGCCAGCTCACGGGGTCACCAAGAGACCCAGTACTTC

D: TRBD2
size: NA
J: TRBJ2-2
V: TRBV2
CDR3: CASSRPGLAGGSLTGELFF
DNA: TGTGCCAGCAGTAGACCGGGACTAGCGGGGGGGTCGCTCACCGGGGAGCTGTTTTTT

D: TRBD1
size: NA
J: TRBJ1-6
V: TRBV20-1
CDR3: CSASPGGSYNSPLHF
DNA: TGCAGTGCTAGTCCAGGGGGCTCCTATAATTCACCCCTCCACTTT

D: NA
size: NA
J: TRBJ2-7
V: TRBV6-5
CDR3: CASSRQGSYEQYF
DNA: TGTGCCAGCAGTCGGCAGGGATCCTACGAGCAGTACTTC

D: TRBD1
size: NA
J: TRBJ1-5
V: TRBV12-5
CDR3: CASVPDRGGMDQPQHF
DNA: TGTGCTAGTGTCCCTGACAGGGGCGGTATGGATCAGCCCCAGCATTTT

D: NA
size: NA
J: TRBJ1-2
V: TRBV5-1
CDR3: CASSLAGTKNGYTF
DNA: TGCGCCAGCAGCTTGGCGGGGACTAAGAATGGCTACACCTTC

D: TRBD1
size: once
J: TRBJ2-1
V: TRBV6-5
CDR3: CAIKGDRPYNEQFF
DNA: TGTGCCATAAAAGGGGACAGACCCTACAATGAGCAGTTCTTC

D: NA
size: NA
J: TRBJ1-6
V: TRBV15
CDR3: CATQGAYNSPLHF
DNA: TGTGCCACCCAAGGGGCGTATAATTCACCCCTCCACTTT

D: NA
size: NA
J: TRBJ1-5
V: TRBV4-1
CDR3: CASSQEATGSSNQPQHF
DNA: TGCGCCAGCAGCCAAGAAGCGACAGGATCAAGCAATCAGCCCCAGCATTTT

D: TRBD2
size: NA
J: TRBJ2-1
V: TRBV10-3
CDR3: CAISLVSGTSRGASNEQFF
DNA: TGTGCCATCAGCTTGGTCTCCGGGACTAGCAGGGGGGCCTCCAATGAGCAGTTCTTC

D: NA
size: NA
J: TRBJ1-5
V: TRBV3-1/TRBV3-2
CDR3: CASSQGEQPQHF
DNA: TGTGCCAGCAGCCAAGGGGAGCAGCCCCAGCATTTT

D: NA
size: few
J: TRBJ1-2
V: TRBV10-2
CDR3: CASRDNLFVYGYTF
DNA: TGCGCCAGCAGAGACAACCTTTTCGTCTATGGCTACACCTTC

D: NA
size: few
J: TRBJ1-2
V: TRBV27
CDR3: CASTRGGSNYGYTF
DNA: TGTGCCAGCACGCGGGGAGGGTCTAACTATGGCTACACCTTC

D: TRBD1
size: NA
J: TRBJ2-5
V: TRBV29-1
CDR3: CSATPSTRQGALETQYF
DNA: TGCAGCGCCACCCCCAGTACGAGACAGGGGGCATTAGAGACCCAGTACTTC

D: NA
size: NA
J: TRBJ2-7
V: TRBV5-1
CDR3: CASSLDTGIGQQYF
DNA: TGCGCCAGCAGCCTTGACACAGGGATCGGACAGCAGTACTTC

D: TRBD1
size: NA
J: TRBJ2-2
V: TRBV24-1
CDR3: CATRGGRGTGELFF
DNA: TGTGCCACCAGAGGAGGCAGGGGGACCGGGGAGCTGTTTTTT

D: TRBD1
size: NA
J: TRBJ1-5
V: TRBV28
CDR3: CASSLTLRQGWQPQHF
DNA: TGTGCCAGCAGCCTCACCCTCCGACAGGGTTGGCAGCCCCAGCATTTT

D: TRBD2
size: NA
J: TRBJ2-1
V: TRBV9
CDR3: CASSQGLAVYNEQFF
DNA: TGTGCCAGCAGCCAAGGACTAGCGGTTTACAATGAGCAGTTCTTC

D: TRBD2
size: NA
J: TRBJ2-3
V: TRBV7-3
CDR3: CASSSGLNTDTQYF
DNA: TGTGCCAGCAGCTCGGGACTAAATACAGATACGCAGTATTTT

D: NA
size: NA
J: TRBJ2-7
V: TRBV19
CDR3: CASSLSYRVGYEQYF
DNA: TGTGCCAGTAGTTTAAGTTACAGGGTGGGCTACGAGCAGTACTTC

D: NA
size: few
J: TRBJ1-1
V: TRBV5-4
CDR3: CASSLDTNTEAFF
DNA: TGTGCCAGCAGCCTGGACACGAACACTGAAGCTTTCTTT

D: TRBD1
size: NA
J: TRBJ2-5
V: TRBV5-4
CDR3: CASSPSNGRQGRETQYF
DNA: TGTGCCAGCAGCCCCTCTAATGGAAGACAGGGGAGGGAGACCCAGTACTTC

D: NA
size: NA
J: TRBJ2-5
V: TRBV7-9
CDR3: CASSRGAEETQYF
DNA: TGTGCCAGCAGCCGGGGGGCCGAAGAGACCCAGTACTTC

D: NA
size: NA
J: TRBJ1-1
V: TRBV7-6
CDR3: CASSSSGGNTEAFF
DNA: TGTGCCAGCAGCTCATCTGGAGGGAACACTGAAGCTTTCTTT

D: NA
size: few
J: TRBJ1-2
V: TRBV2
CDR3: CASSPGSRQGYTF
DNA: TGTGCCAGCAGTCCCGGGAGCCGTCAGGGCTACACCTTC

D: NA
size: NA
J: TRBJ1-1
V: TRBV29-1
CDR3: CSVEIPDTVGTEAFF
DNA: TGCAGCGTTGAAATCCCAGACACGGTGGGCACTGAAGCTTTCTTT

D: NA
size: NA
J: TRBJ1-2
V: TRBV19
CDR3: CASSIPDSNYGYTF
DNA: TGTGCCAGTAGTATACCGGACAGTAACTATGGCTACACCTTC

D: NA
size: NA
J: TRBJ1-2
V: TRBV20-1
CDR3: CSASIRDSANYGYTF
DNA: TGCAGTGCTAGTATCCGGGATTCAGCTAACTATGGCTACACCTTC

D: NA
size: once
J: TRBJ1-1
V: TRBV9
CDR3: CASRYYSAEAFF
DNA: TGTGCCAGCAGGTATTATTCTGCTGAAGCTTTCTTT

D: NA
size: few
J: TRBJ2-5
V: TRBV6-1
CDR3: CASSEGGLAQETQYF
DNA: TGTGCCAGCAGTGAAGGGGGTCTAGCGCAAGAGACCCAGTACTTC

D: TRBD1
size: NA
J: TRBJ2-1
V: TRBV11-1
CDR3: CASSGGTGGIGDEQFF
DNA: TGTGCCAGCAGCGGCGGGACAGGGGGCATAGGGGATGAGCAGTTCTTC

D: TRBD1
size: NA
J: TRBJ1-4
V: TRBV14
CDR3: CASSHSTGTVNEKLFF
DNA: TGTGCCAGCAGCCACAGCACAGGGACAGTTAATGAAAAACTGTTTTTT

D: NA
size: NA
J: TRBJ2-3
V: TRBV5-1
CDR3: CASSLDSSTDTQYF
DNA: TGCGCCAGCAGCTTGGACAGTAGCACAGATACGCAGTATTTT

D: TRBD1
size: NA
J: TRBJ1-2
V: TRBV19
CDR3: CASIRGTGDYGYTF
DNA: TGTGCCAGTATTCGTGGGACAGGGGACTATGGCTACACCTTC

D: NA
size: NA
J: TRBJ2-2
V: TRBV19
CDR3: CASSITAGFTGELFF
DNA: TGTGCCAGTAGTATAACAGCAGGCTTCACCGGGGAGCTGTTTTTT

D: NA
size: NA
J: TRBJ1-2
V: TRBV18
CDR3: CASSRDSAYGYTF
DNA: TGTGCCAGCTCACGTGACAGCGCCTATGGCTACACCTTC

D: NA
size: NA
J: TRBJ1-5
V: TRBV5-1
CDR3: CASSWSGAGNQPQHF
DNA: TGCGCCAGCAGCTGGTCAGGGGCGGGCAATCAGCCCCAGCATTTT

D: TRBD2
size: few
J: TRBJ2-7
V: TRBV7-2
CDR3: CASSLESLAGREQYF
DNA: TGTGCCAGCAGCTTAGAAAGTCTAGCGGGGAGGGAGCAGTACTTC

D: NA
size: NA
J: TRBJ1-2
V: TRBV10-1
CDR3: CASSESGQSYGYTF
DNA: TGCGCCAGCAGTGAGTCTGGACAGAGCTATGGCTACACCTTC

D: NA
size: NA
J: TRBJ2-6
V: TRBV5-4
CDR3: CASSPPSVGANVLTF
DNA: TGTGCCAGCAGCCCCCCCAGTGTAGGGGCCAACGTCCTGACTTTC

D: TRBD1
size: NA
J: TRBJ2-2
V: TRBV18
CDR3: CASSAGQGRVGELFF
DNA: TGTGCCAGCTCTGCTGGACAGGGAAGAGTAGGGGAGCTGTTTTTT

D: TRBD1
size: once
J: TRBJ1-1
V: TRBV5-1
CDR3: CASSLGQGSTEAFF
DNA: TGCGCCAGCAGCTTGGGACAGGGGAGCACTGAAGCTTTCTTT

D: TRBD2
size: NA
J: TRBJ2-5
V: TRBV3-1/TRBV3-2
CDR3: CASSQVGTSGAQETQYF
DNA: TGTGCCAGCAGCCAAGTCGGGACTAGCGGAGCACAAGAGACCCAGTACTTC

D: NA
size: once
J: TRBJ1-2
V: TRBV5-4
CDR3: CASSQVGRTYGYTF
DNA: TGTGCCAGCAGCCAGGTGGGGAGGACCTATGGCTACACCTTC

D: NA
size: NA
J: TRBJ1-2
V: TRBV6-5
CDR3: CASATLQGGDGYTF
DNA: TGTGCCAGCGCGACACTACAGGGTGGGGATGGCTACACCTTC

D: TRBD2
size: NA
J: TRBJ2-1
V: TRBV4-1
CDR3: CASSQVGGAKNEQFF
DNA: TGCGCCAGCAGCCAAGTCGGGGGGGCCAAAAATGAGCAGTTCTTC

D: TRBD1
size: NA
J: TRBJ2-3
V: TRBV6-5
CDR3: CASSRSRGLDTQYF
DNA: TGTGCCAGCAGTCGGTCCAGGGGGCTAGATACGCAGTATTTT

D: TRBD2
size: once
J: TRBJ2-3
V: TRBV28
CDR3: CASSANHSGGEKADTQYF
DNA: TGTGCCAGCTCCGCCAACCATAGCGGGGGGGAGAAGGCAGATACGCAGTATTTT

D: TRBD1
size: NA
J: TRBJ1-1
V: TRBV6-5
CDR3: CASRPDRGLPEAFF
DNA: TGTGCCAGCAGGCCCGACAGGGGGCTCCCTGAAGCTTTCTTT

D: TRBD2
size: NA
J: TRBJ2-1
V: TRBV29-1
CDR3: CSAYGASGGTYNEQFF
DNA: TGCAGCGCTTATGGGGCTAGCGGGGGAACCTACAATGAGCAGTTCTTC

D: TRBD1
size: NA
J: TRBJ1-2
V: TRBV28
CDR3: CASRSGQQQGYYYGYTF
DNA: TGTGCCAGCCGTTCAGGGCAACAACAGGGGTACTACTATGGCTACACCTTC